A single sample is the source of the 23 T cell receptor beta chains below, sequenced in a study of blood T cell repertoires in COVID-19. TCRdb keeps only in-frame clones here, not all; method: immunoSEQ multiplex PCR. The sample shows roughly 250,000 clones, around 85% of them seen only once. Sequenced sample: PBMCs or T cells enriched from blood (not recorded which). Receptors were obtained from a middle-aged woman with acute COVID-19.

The chain has TRBV7-3 and TRBJ2-1, with D maybe TRBD2 (6 bases). The CDR3 extends over 18 amino acids. The V gene's germline CDR1 is SGHTA and CDR2 FQGTGA. Deletions cut 4 bases from V and 4 bases from J, with 23 bases between. The CDR3, as DNA: TGTGCCAGCAGCTCAAAAGGGGCTAACTTTGCGGGATACAATGAGCAGTTCTTC. Protein product: CASSSKGANFAGYNEQFF.

The gene calls are TRBV24-1 and TRBJ2-1, with D perhaps TRBD1 (6 bases). Germline V lookup: CDR1 KGHDR, CDR2 SFDVKD. The CDR3 runs to 11 residues. Trimming took off 6 bases at V and 10 bases at J, with 9 bases between the two ends. The CDR3 reads CATSLTGEQFF. In DNA form, the CDR3 reads TGTGCCACCAGTCTGACAGGAGAGCAGTTCTTC.

The chain joins TRBV10-2 to TRBJ2-1, with 9 bases identical to TRBD1. CDR1 and CDR2 from the germline V gene are WSHSY and SAAADI. The CDR3 has 12 residues. V lost 4 bases and J lost 16; bases outside the gene matches: 8. The CDR3 nucleotides read TGCGCCAGCAGTGTGCCGGGGGACAGGGAATTCTTC. Encoded protein: CASSVPGDREFF.

This chain joins TRBV5-6 and TRBJ2-1; the match to TRBD2 covers 11 bases. Germline lookup yields CDR1 SGHDT and CDR2 YYEEEE. This CDR3 has 14 amino acids. V lost 0 bases and J lost 9; bases outside the gene matches: 2. CDR3 protein: CASSLALAGGEQFF. The CDR3 DNA sequence: TGTGCCAGCAGCTTGGCTCTAGCGGGAGGTGAGCAGTTCTTC.

Concerning this clone: Other DNA sequences in this sample translate to the same CDR3. V gene TRBV10-3 combines with J gene TRBJ2-3; 8 bases are a match to TRBD1. Germline V gives CDR1 ENHRY, CDR2 SYGVKD. The CDR3 totals 16 residues. Trimming at V came to 7 bases and at J to 3 bases, leaving 12 bases not matched to a gene. The CDR3 nucleotides read TGTGCCATCAAAACAGACGACAGGGGAGAAACAGATACGCAGTATTTT. Protein product: CAIKTDDRGETDTQYF.

This chain connects TRBV12-3 or TRBV12-4 to TRBJ1-2; D is uncertain. The CDR3 covers 13 residues. Trimming cost V 6 bases and J 6 bases, with 14 bases left between them. As DNA, the CDR3 is TGTGCCAGCAGCTCTAACCCCACGAATGGCTACACCTTC. Protein product: CASSSNPTNGYTF.

The chain carries TRBV2 and TRBJ2-2; D call uncertain. V lost 6 bases, J lost 4 bases, and 9 bases lay in between. The CDR3 runs 13 residues. Germline CDR1 reads SNHLY; CDR2 reads FYNNEI. The CDR3 DNA follows: TGTGCCAGCAGCCGACTGTCCACCGGGGAGCTGTTTTTT. As protein: CASSRLSTGELFF.

V and J are TRBV6-2 or TRBV6-3 and TRBJ1-5; no firm D call. The V and J ends lost 4 bases and 8 bases respectively, with 12 bases between them. The CDR3 extends over 13 amino acids. Germline CDR1 reads MNHEY; CDR2 reads SVGEGT. The CDR3 loop is CASSFSLGEPQHF. As DNA, the CDR3 is TGTGCCAGCAGTTTCTCCCTGGGAGAGCCCCAGCATTTT.

The CDR3 here is CASSDRQTEAFF. For the CDR3, the DNA is TGTGCCAGCAGCGACAGACAGACTGAAGCTTTCTTT. The rearrangement uses TRBV7-2 and TRBJ1-1; perhaps TRBD1 as D (5 bases). The V and J ends lost 5 bases and 5 bases respectively, with 9 bases between them. CDR3 length: 12 residues. The germline V gene encodes CDR1 SGHTA and CDR2 FQGNSA.

The chain has TRBV3-1 (or the pseudogene TRBV3-2) and TRBJ2-7, with D perhaps matching TRBD1 (5 bases). CDR1 and CDR2 (germline): LGHDT, YNNKEL (reference sequence). The CDR3 spans 15 residues. V dropped 0 bases and J dropped 2 bases, with 11 bases sitting between them. The CDR3 is CASSQDYRSTYEQYF. The CDR3, as DNA: TGTGCCAGCAGCCAAGATTACAGGTCCACCTACGAGCAGTACTTC.

The chain carries TRBV5-4 and TRBJ2-2, with 9 bases matching TRBD1. This CDR3 contains 14 residues. The germline CDR1 and CDR2 sequences are SGHNT and YYREEE (reference sequence). The V gene end was trimmed by 2 bases and the J gene end by 5 bases; junction bases not matched to a gene: 1. This chain's CDR3 is CASSFGQGTGELFF. CDR3 coding DNA: TGTGCCAGCAGCTTCGGACAGGGGACCGGGGAGCTGTTTTTT.

V and J are TRBV18 and TRBJ1-2; 8 nucleotides match TRBD1. Germline CDR1 reads KGHSH; CDR2 reads LQKENI. V trimming: 4 bases; J trimming: 6 bases; junction bases outside the gene matches: 4. This CDR3 comprises 13 residues. The CDR3 spells CASSRTGSDGYTF. In nucleotides, the CDR3 is TGTGCCAGCTCACGGACAGGGTCGGATGGCTACACCTTC.

The chain is built from TRBV29-1 and TRBJ2-7, with TRBD1 as a possible D gene (6 bases). Germline CDR1 is SQVTM and CDR2 is ANQGSEA. The length of the CDR3 is 12 residues. V shed 4 bases and J shed 5 bases, with 12 bases lying between them. The CDR3: CSVVQGQDEQYF. The CDR3 DNA is TGCAGCGTTGTTCAGGGGCAAGACGAGCAGTACTTC.

The CDR3 nucleotides read TGTGCCTGGAGTCTCGGTTCACCCCTCCACTTT. This encodes CAWSLGSPLHF. The chain couples TRBV30 to TRBJ1-6; no definite D call. Germline V lookup: CDR1 GTSNPN, CDR2 SVGIG (reference sequence). CDR3 size: 11 residues. The ends were cut back, 2 bases at V and 9 bases at J, with 5 bases in the middle. Together with reference TRBV30 and TRBJ1-6, the CDR3 gives the full variable domain: SQTIHQWPATLVQPVGSPLSLECTVEGTSNPNLYWYRQAAGRGLQLLFYSVGIGQISSEVPQNLSASRPQDRQFILSSKKLLLSDSGFYLCAWSLGSPLHFGNGTRLTVT.

The chain links TRBV12-3 or TRBV12-4 to TRBJ1-1; 7 bases fit TRBD1. This CDR3 contains 13 residues. V shed 6 bases, J shed 1 base, and the junction held 2 bases outside the gene matches. The CDR3 spells CASRRQGNTEAFF. CDR3 coding DNA: TGTGCCAGCAGACGACAGGGGAACACTGAAGCTTTCTTT.

The gene calls are TRBV5-4 and TRBJ1-1, with D possibly being TRBD1 (6 bases). There are 11 residues in the CDR3. V lost 4 bases and J lost 8, with 9 bases in between. In germline, CDR1 is SGHNT, CDR2 YYREEE (reference sequence). The CDR3 here is CASSGTQEAFF. Here the CDR3 DNA reads TGTGCCAGCAGCGGGACACAGGAAGCTTTCTTT.

Only a few counts were recorded for this clone. The rearrangement uses TRBV11-2 and TRBJ1-6; no clear D. The CDR3 contains 16 residues. Germline values: CDR1 SGHAT, CDR2 FQNNGV. V gave up 5 bases and J gave up 1 base, with 12 bases separating them. The CDR3 DNA reads TGTGCCAGCAGCCCATCCGGGTGGTCCTATAATTCACCCCTCCACTTT. Its translation is CASSPSGWSYNSPLHF.

This sequence joins TRBV14 and TRBJ2-7; tentatively, D is TRBD2 (6 bases). The ends were cut back, 1 base at V and 2 bases at J, with 12 bases in the middle. The germline gives CDR1 SGHDN, CDR2 FVKESK. The CDR3 loop spans 15 amino acids. CDR3 sequence reads: CASSQVSSATYEQYF. In DNA, the CDR3 is TGTGCCAGCAGCCAAGTATCTAGCGCTACCTACGAGCAGTACTTC. The variable domain in full, with the rest retrieved from reference TRBV14 and TRBJ2-7, is EAGVTQFPSHSVIEKGQTVTLRCDPISGHDNLYWYRRVMGKEIKFLLHFVKESKQDESGMPNNRFLAERTGGTYSTLKVQPAELEDSGVYFCASSQVSSATYEQYFGPGTRLTVT.

The gene calls are TRBV7-3 and TRBJ2-1; tentative D call: TRBD2 (6 bases). The germline V and J ends were trimmed by 4 bases and 0 bases, with 13 bases remaining between them. Germline V gives CDR1 SGHTA, CDR2 FQGTGA. The length of the CDR3 is 16 residues. Here the CDR3 DNA reads TGTGCCAGCAGCTATATAGCGGCACTCTCCTACAATGAGCAGTTCTTC. This gives the protein CASSYIAALSYNEQFF.

This rearrangement joins TRBV29-1 to TRBJ2-1; 11 bases agree with TRBD2. Unmatched junction bases numbered 10, after V lost 4 bases and J lost 8 bases. Germline-derived CDR1 and CDR2 are SQVTM and ANQGSEA. This CDR3 contains 15 residues. CDR3: CSVGRRLAGLDEQFF. The CDR3 bases are TGCAGCGTTGGTCGACGACTAGCGGGACTCGATGAGCAGTTCTTC.

V usage is TRBV10-3 and J usage is TRBJ1-1; 7 positions match TRBD1. V was pared by 11 bases and J by 2 bases, with 11 bases of the junction left unmatched. The CDR3 runs 14 residues. Looked up from germline, CDR1 is ENHRY and CDR2 is SYGVKD. CDR3 bases: TGTGCCGTAAGGGGGACAGATAAAAACACTGAAGCTTTCTTT. Translating gives CAVRGTDKNTEAFF.

This clone has only one observation. The chain is built from TRBV2 and TRBJ1-2; D may be TRBD1 (5 bases). Germline CDR1 is SNHLY and CDR2 is FYNNEI. The V end was cut by 6 bases, the J end by 5 bases, with 10 bases between. The CDR3 sequence is 12 residues long. CDR3: CASSQGRYGYTF. In DNA form, the CDR3 reads TGTGCCAGCAGCCAGGGAAGATATGGCTACACCTTC.

This rearrangement joins TRBV2 to TRBJ2-1; 8 nucleotides align to TRBD2. V was pared by 8 bases and J by 9 bases, with 9 bases of the junction left unmatched. This CDR3 comprises 13 residues. Germline V gene data show CDR1 as SNHLY and CDR2 as FYNNEI. The CDR3 loop is CASLTSGGGEQFF. Written as DNA, the CDR3 is TGTGCCAGCCTAACTAGCGGAGGCGGTGAGCAGTTCTTC.